This TCR beta chain was identified in a study of cytomegalovirus exposure and HLA in healthy donors. Turning to the study itself: Early on, a data release was issued that held roughly 80 million unique TCRs from HLA-typed donors. Study-level points and caveats: In an earlier analysis, productive rearrangement rates for most beta V segments clustered near 87% or 30%. Rarity marked most TCR sequences, yet some public TCRs occurred in many donors.

In regard to this clone: Its antigen is undetermined.

Germline CDR1 SGHTA, CDR2 FQGNSA. The CDR3 has 16 residues. V gave up 1 base and J gave up 0 bases, with 10 bases separating them. Both 60 Vbeta primers and 13 Jbeta primers went into the PCR. The table came from immunoSEQ multiplex PCR; TCRdb's copy has only in-frame clones and leaves some out. The repertoire holds 150,000 to 200,000 clones, around four fifths seen once, with 1.6% in the top ten. Sequenced input: PBMCs. The origin of this receptor is a man aged 45-60 years in good health and CMV-seronegative. This sequence joins TRBV7-2 and TRBJ1-3; D possibly corresponds to TRBD1 (5 bases). CDR3 sequence: CASSLDGGGSGNTIYF. For the CDR3, the DNA is TGTGCCAGCAGCTTAGATGGGGGGGGCTCTGGAAACACCATATATTTT. The whole variable domain, filled in from reference TRBV7-2 and TRBJ1-3, reads GAGVSQSPSNKVTEKGKDVELRCDPISGHTALYWYRQSLGQGLEFLIYFQGNSAPDKSGLPSDRFSAERTGGSVSTLTIQRTQQEDSAVYLCASSLDGGGSGNTIYFGEGSWLTVV.